This is a list of T cell receptor beta chains from one sample in a study of PD-1 blockade in classical Hodgkin lymphoma. Measured with immunoSEQ multiplex PCR; TCRdb has only the in-frame clones, and not every one. The table has roughly 70,000 clones, 71% seen once. The material sequenced was peripheral blood mononuclear cells (PBMCs), taken before the second cycle of nivolumab. These receptors were collected from a human donor with classical Hodgkin lymphoma. The CDR3 runs from the conserved cysteine through the conserved F or W. The D gene is left open where the match is weak. Not all rows give a size; the values are once, few, many and, for expanded clones, a class.

few,TRBJ1-1,TRBV18,NA,CASSYTGNTEAFF,TGTGCCAGCTCTTACACTGGGAACACTGAAGCTTTCTTT
NA,TRBJ2-7,TRBV9,NA,CASSTRTDPYEQYF,TGTGCCAGCAGCACCCGGACAGACCCCTACGAGCAGTACTTC
NA,TRBJ1-6,TRBV27,NA,CASSFLGYNSPLHF,TGTGCCAGCAGTTTCTTGGGATATAATTCACCCCTCCACTTT
NA,TRBJ2-1,TRBV5-6,TRBD2,CASSLERGAKQFF,TGTGCCAGCAGCTTGGAGCGGGGGGCGAAGCAGTTCTTC
few,TRBJ1-1,TRBV19,NA,CASSILGARMNTEAFF,TGTGCCAGTAGTATTTTGGGGGCACGGATGAACACTGAAGCTTTCTTT
medium-sized,TRBJ1-6,TRBV7-3,NA,CASSSNTYSPLHF,TGTGCCAGCAGCTCTAATACTTATTCACCCCTCCACTTT
NA,TRBJ2-6,TRBV30,NA,CAWAGAGFSGANVLTF,TGTGCCTGGGCGGGCGCGGGGTTCTCTGGGGCCAACGTCCTGACTTTC
NA,TRBJ2-7,TRBV9,NA,CASSPQGQGYEQYF,TGTGCCAGCAGCCCACAGGGTCAGGGCTACGAGCAGTACTTC
once,TRBJ1-1,TRBV7-9,NA,CASSSPGGIDTEAFF,TGTGCCAGCAGCTCGCCCGGGGGGATCGACACTGAAGCTTTCTTT
NA,TRBJ1-1,TRBV27,NA,CASSFWAGTEAFF,TGTGCCAGCAGTTTCTGGGCAGGCACTGAAGCTTTCTTT
NA,TRBJ2-3,TRBV9,TRBD2,CASSPWERGGTDTQYF,TGTGCCAGCAGCCCCTGGGAGCGGGGGGGCACAGATACGCAGTATTTT
NA,TRBJ1-6,TRBV7-9,NA,CASSPEGRDSPLHF,TGTGCCAGCAGCCCTGAGGGTCGGGATTCACCCCTCCACTTT
once,TRBJ2-5,TRBV9,NA,CASSAKGEQETQYF,TGTGCCAGCAGCGCTAAGGGGGAACAAGAGACCCAGTACTTC
NA,TRBJ1-3,TRBV28,NA,CASSLYAPRGNTIYF,TGTGCCAGCAGTTTATATGCGCCCCGGGGAAACACCATATATTTT
NA,TRBJ2-5,TRBV4-2,NA,CASSQGQAGETQYF,TGTGCCAGCAGCCAGGGCCAGGCGGGAGAGACCCAGTACTTC
NA,TRBJ2-1,TRBV13,NA,CASSLGANDEQFF,TGTGCCAGCAGCCTAGGGGCCAATGATGAGCAGTTCTTC
NA,TRBJ1-6,TRBV7-9,NA,CASSPVRAGTSSYNSPLHF,TGTGCCAGCAGCCCTGTAAGGGCAGGAACGAGCTCCTATAATTCACCCCTCCACTTT
NA,TRBJ2-1,TRBV10-3,NA,CATIMNNEQFF,TGTGCCACGATTATGAACAATGAGCAGTTCTTC
NA,TRBJ2-2,TRBV9,NA,CASSVSAGADTGELFF,TGTGCCAGCAGCGTATCTGCAGGGGCGGACACCGGGGAGCTGTTTTTT
NA,TRBJ2-1,TRBV2,NA,CASRWGAYNEQFF,TGTGCCAGCAGGTGGGGGGCATACAATGAGCAGTTCTTC
NA,TRBJ2-3,TRBV6-5,NA,CASSYGPRRENTQYF,TGTGCCAGCAGTTATGGCCCCAGGAGGGAAAATACGCAGTATTTT
NA,TRBJ2-1,TRBV6-1,NA,CASTFKGGLGDQFF,TGTGCCAGCACGTTTAAAGGAGGACTGGGGGATCAGTTCTTC
NA,TRBJ1-2,TRBV4-2,NA,CASSQDITGHGGYTF,TGTGCCAGCAGCCAAGATATTACGGGACACGGGGGCTACACCTTC
NA,TRBJ1-1,TRBV27,NA,CASSNPLVGPEGTEAFF,TGTGCCAGCAGTAACCCCCTGGTGGGACCAGAGGGCACTGAAGCTTTCTTT
NA,TRBJ1-1,TRBV19,NA,CASSIARITEAFF,TGTGCCAGTAGTATAGCCAGGATCACTGAAGCTTTCTTT
NA,TRBJ1-2,TRBV7-2,NA,CASSLEGYGYTF,TGTGCCAGCAGCTTAGAGGGCTATGGCTACACCTTC
NA,TRBJ2-2,TRBV7-6,TRBD2,CASSTTSGGENTGELFF,TGTGCCAGCAGCACTACTAGCGGGGGGGAGAACACCGGGGAGCTGTTTTTT
NA,TRBJ1-1,TRBV5-1,NA,CASSLDGRIGAEAFF,TGCGCCAGCAGCTTGGATGGCAGAATAGGAGCTGAAGCTTTCTTT
NA,TRBJ2-7,TRBV7-9,TRBD1,CASSPSGQTYEQYF,TGTGCCAGCAGCCCGTCGGGACAGACCTACGAGCAGTACTTC
once,TRBJ1-5,TRBV27,NA,CASSHRGDNQPQHF,TGTGCCAGCAGTCATAGGGGGGACAATCAGCCCCAGCATTTT
NA,TRBJ2-6,TRBV9,NA,CASSAGSSGANVLTF,TGTGCCAGCAGTGCGGGGAGCTCTGGGGCCAACGTCCTGACTTTC
NA,TRBJ1-2,TRBV7-3,NA,CASSRSGTGGYTF,TGTGCCAGCAGCCGATCGGGGACTGGTGGCTACACCTTC
NA,TRBJ1-6,TRBV5-1,NA,CASSLEGPASSPLHF,TGCGCCAGCAGCTTGGAAGGGCCCGCCTCCTCACCCCTCCACTTT
NA,TRBJ1-1,TRBV6-5,NA,CASSYLSGAEAFF,TGTGCCAGCAGTTACCTTTCGGGGGCTGAAGCTTTCTTT
few,TRBJ2-5,TRBV9,NA,CASSVAQGETQYF,TGTGCCAGCAGCGTAGCCCAGGGCGAGACCCAGTACTTC
NA,TRBJ2-7,TRBV25-1,TRBD1,CASSPGTGPYEQYF,TGTGCCAGCAGCCCCGGGACAGGACCGTACGAGCAGTACTTC
NA,TRBJ2-6,TRBV27,NA,CASSFSGSNVLTF,TGTGCCAGCAGTTTTTCGGGGTCCAACGTCCTGACTTTC
NA,TRBJ2-4,TRBV19,TRBD2,CASTPRTSGGVTKNIQYF,TGTGCCAGTACCCCGCGGACTAGCGGGGGGGTGACCAAAAACATTCAGTACTTC
NA,TRBJ2-7,TRBV14,TRBD1,CASSQTEAGGYEQYF,TGTGCCAGCAGCCAAACGGAGGCAGGGGGCTACGAGCAGTACTTC
NA,TRBJ1-4,TRBV6-1,NA,CASSPAGPKEKLFF,TGTGCCAGCAGCCCTGCCGGACCCAAGGAAAAACTGTTTTTT
NA,TRBJ2-7,TRBV9,TRBD1,CASSVSYEGTDLYEQYF,TGTGCCAGCAGCGTATCCTATGAGGGGACAGACCTCTACGAGCAGTACTTC
NA,TRBJ1-2,TRBV19,NA,CASSKPTADYGYTF,TGTGCCAGTAGTAAACCGACCGCGGACTATGGCTACACCTTC